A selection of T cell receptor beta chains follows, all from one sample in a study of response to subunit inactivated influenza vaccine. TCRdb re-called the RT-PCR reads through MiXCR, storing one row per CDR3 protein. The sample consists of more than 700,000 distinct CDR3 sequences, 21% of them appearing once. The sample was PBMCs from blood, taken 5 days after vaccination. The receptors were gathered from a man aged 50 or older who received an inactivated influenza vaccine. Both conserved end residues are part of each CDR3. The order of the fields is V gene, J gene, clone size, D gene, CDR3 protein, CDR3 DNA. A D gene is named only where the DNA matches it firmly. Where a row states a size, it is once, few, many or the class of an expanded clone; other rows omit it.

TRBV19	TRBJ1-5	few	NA	CASSIVSPQPQHF	TGTGCCAGTAGTATAGTGTCTCCTCAGCCCCAGCATTTT
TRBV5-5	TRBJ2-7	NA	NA	CASSSAGTSSYEQYF	TGTGCCAGCAGCTCCGCCGGCACCTCCTCCTACGAGCAGTACTTC
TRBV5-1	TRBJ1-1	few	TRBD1	CASSLGDREVTEAFF	TGCGCCAGCAGCTTGGGGGACAGGGAGGTCACTGAAGCTTTCTTT
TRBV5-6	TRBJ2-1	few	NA	CASSSAVPRVEQFF	TGTGCCAGCAGCTCGGCCGTACCACGGGTTGAGCAGTTCTTC
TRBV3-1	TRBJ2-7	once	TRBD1	CASSQGQGLGEQYF	TGTGCCAGCAGCCAAGGACAGGGGTTGGGTGAGCAGTACTTC
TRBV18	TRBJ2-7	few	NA	CASTAGSYEQYF	TGTGCCAGCACCGCGGGGAGCTACGAGCAGTACTTC
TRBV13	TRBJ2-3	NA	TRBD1	CASSSPGQGAHRDTQYF	TGTGCCAGCAGCTCGCCGGGACAGGGGGCGCATAGGGATACGCAGTATTTT
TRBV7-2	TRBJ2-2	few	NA	CASTEGFTNTGELFF	TGTGCCAGCACCGAAGGATTCACGAACACCGGGGAGCTGTTTTTT
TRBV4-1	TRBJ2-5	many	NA	CASSPTPTIQETQYF	TGCGCCAGCAGCCCGACACCGACTATTCAAGAGACCCAGTACTTC
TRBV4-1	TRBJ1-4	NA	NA	CASSPPWGGQEKLFF	TGCGCCAGCAGCCCGCCTTGGGGAGGGCAGGAAAAACTGTTTTTT
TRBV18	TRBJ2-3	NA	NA	CASSSFFGTDTQYF	TGTGCCAGCTCATCTTTCTTCGGCACAGATACGCAGTATTTT
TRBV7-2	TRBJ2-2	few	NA	CASSSQPGRRTGELFF	TGTGCCAGCAGCTCACAACCGGGACGGAGGACCGGGGAGCTGTTTTTT
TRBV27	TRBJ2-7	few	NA	CASSPRTDTPTYEQYF	TGTGCCAGCAGTCCGAGGACAGATACCCCAACCTACGAGCAGTACTTC
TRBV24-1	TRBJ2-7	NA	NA	CATGADSYEQYF	TGTGCCACCGGGGCGGACTCCTACGAGCAGTACTTC
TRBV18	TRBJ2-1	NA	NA	CASANTGTNEQFF	TGTGCCAGCGCAAATACAGGGACCAATGAGCAGTTCTTC
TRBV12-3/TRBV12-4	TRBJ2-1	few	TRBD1	CASNYDRAYNEQFF	TGTGCCAGCAACTACGACAGGGCCTACAATGAGCAGTTCTTC
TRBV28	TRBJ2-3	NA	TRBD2	CASSRTSGSGGTQYF	TGTGCCAGCAGTCGGACTAGCGGGAGTGGTGGTACGCAGTATTTT
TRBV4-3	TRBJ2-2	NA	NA	CASSQETWTGATGELFF	TGCGCCAGCAGCCAAGAAACCTGGACGGGGGCCACCGGGGAGCTGTTTTTT
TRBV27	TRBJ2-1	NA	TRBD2	CASSHGSGSWEFF	TGTGCCAGCAGTCACGGTAGCGGGAGTTGGGAGTTCTTC
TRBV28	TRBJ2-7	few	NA	CASSLRGTDYEQYF	TGTGCCAGCAGTTTACGCGGGACGGATTACGAGCAGTACTTC
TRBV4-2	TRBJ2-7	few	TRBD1	CASSQETGGGDEQYF	TGTGCCAGCAGCCAAGAAACAGGGGGCGGAGACGAGCAGTACTTC
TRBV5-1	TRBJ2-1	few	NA	CASSLGGGISYNEQFF	TGCGCCAGCAGCTTGGGGGGCGGGATTTCCTACAATGAGCAGTTCTTC
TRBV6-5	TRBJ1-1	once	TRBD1	CASSWGTGGRNTEAFF	TGTGCCAGCAGTTGGGGGACAGGGGGCAGGAACACTGAAGCTTTCTTT
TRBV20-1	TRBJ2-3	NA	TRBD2	CSARVEAGGGTQYF	TGCAGTGCTAGAGTAGAAGCGGGAGGGGGTACGCAGTATTTT
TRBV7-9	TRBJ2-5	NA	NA	CASSSGQSRQETQYF	TGTGCCAGCAGCTCAGGACAATCCCGGCAAGAGACCCAGTACTTC
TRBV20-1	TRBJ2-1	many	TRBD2	CSAPLAGGSIEQFF	TGCAGTGCTCCACTAGCGGGAGGATCCATTGAGCAGTTCTTC
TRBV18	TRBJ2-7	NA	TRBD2	CASSPGTSGPSYEQYF	TGTGCCAGCTCACCTGGGACTAGCGGGCCCTCCTACGAGCAGTACTTC
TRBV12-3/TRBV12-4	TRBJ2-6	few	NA	CASSKRSGANVLTF	TGTGCCAGCAGTAAGAGAAGTGGGGCCAACGTCCTGACTTTC
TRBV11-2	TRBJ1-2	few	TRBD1	CASSLALQGNYGYTF	TGTGCCAGCAGCTTAGCCCTACAGGGGAACTATGGCTACACCTTC
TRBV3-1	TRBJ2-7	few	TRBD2	CASSQPGTISHEQYF	TGTGCCAGCAGCCAACCCGGGACTATCTCCCACGAGCAGTACTTC
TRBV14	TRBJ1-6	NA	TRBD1	CASSSPPDRAGGSPLHF	TGTGCCAGCAGTTCTCCTCCCGACAGGGCCGGTGGTTCACCCCTCCACTTT
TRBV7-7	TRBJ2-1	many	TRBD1	CASSLATGVSYNEQFF	TGTGCCAGCAGCTTGGCCACAGGGGTATCCTACAATGAGCAGTTCTTC
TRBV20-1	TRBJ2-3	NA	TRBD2	CSAPPSGRATDTQYF	TGCAGTGCCCCGCCTAGCGGGAGGGCCACAGATACGCAGTATTTT
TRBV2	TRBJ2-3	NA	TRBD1	CTITGLRTGEFSSTDTQYF	TGTACCATCACGGGTTTGCGGACAGGGGAATTTTCTAGCACAGATACGCAGTATTTT
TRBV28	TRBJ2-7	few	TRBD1	CASSFPDRGGYEQYF	TGTGCCAGCAGTTTCCCCGACAGGGGGGGGTACGAGCAGTACTTC
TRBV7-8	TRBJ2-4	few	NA	CASSLRGGLQYF	TGTGCCAGCAGCTTACGGGGTGGACTTCAGTACTTC
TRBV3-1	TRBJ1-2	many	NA	CASSRGLSGYTF	TGTGCCAGCAGCCGCGGACTCAGCGGCTACACCTTC
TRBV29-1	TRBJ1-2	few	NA	CSVAGSLGDNYGYTF	TGCAGCGTTGCAGGGTCGTTGGGAGATAACTATGGCTACACCTTC
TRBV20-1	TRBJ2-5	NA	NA	CSARQPDQALETQYF	TGCAGTGCTAGACAACCCGACCAAGCCTTGGAGACCCAGTACTTC
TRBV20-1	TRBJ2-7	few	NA	CSAQPGHGTYEQYF	TGCAGTGCTCAACCGGGACACGGAACGTACGAGCAGTACTTC
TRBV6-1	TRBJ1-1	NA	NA	CASSERAGRGNTEAFF	TGTGCCAGCAGTGAAAGGGCAGGGAGGGGGAACACTGAAGCTTTCTTT
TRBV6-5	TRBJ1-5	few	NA	CASSYRARENQPQHF	TGTGCCAGCAGTTACCGCGCCAGGGAGAATCAGCCCCAGCATTTT
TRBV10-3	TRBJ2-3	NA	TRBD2	CAISRAGEDTQYF	TGTGCCATCTCCCGAGCGGGGGAAGATACGCAGTATTTT
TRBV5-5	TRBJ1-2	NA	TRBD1	CASSRDRAPLLSYYGYTF	TGTGCCAGCAGCCGGGACAGGGCCCCCCTATTGAGTTACTATGGCTACACCTTC
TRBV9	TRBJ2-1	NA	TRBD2	CASSIRTSFDEQFF	TGTGCCAGCAGCATTAGGACTAGTTTCGATGAGCAGTTCTTC
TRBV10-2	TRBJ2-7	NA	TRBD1	CASSSGTGFSEQYF	TGCGCCAGCAGCTCCGGGACAGGGTTCTCCGAGCAGTACTTC
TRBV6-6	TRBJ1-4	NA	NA	CASRVGSEKLFF	TGTGCCAGCAGGGTGGGGAGTGAAAAACTGTTTTTT
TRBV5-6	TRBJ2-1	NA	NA	CASSATRYYNEQFF	TGTGCCAGCAGCGCGACTAGATACTACAATGAGCAGTTCTTC
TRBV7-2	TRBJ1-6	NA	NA	CASSPRLNSPLHF	TGTGCCAGCAGCCCCCGGTTGAATTCACCCCTCCACTTT
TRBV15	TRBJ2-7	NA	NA	CATSRDGTDDEQYF	TGTGCCACCAGCAGAGATGGAACGGACGACGAGCAGTACTTC
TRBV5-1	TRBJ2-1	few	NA	CASSGGQGLYNEQFF	TGCGCCAGCAGCGGGGGACAAGGCCTCTACAATGAGCAGTTCTTC
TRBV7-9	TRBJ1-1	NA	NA	CARKLGRLNTEAFF	TGTGCCAGGAAGCTCGGCAGGCTGAACACTGAAGCTTTCTTT